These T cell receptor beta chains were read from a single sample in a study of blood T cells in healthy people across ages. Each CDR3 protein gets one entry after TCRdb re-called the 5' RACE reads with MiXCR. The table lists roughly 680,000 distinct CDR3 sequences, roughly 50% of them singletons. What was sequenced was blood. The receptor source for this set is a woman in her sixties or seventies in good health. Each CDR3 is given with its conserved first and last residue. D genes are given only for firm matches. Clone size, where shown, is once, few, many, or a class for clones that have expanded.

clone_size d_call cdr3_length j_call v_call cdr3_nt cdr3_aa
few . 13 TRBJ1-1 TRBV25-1 TGTGCCAGCACCCTGGCGGCGAACACTGAAGCTTTCTTT CASTLAANTEAFF
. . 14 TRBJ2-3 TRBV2 TGTGCCAGCAGTGATTGGAGCGGCACAGATACGCAGTATTTT CASSDWSGTDTQYF
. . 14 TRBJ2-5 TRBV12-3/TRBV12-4 TGTGCCAGCACCGACTGGAGTAACCAAGAGACCCAGTACTTC CASTDWSNQETQYF
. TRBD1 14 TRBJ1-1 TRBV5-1 TGCGCCAGCAGCCGACAGGGAAAGAACACTGAAGCTTTCTTT CASSRQGKNTEAFF
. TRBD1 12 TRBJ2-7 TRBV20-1 TGCAGTACCGGACAGGTCTCCTACGAGCAGTACTTC CSTGQVSYEQYF
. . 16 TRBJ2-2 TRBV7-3 TGTGCCAGCAGCTTTTGGACAGCGTCGTTCCCCGGGGAGCTGTTTTTT CASSFWTASFPGELFF
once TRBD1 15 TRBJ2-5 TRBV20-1 TGCAGTGGGCTGGGGGACAGCGAATACCAAGAGACCCAGTACTTC CSGLGDSEYQETQYF
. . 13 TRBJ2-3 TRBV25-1 TGTGCCAACAGTGATACAGGGACAGATACGCAGTATTTT CANSDTGTDTQYF
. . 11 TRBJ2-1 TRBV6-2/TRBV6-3 TGTGCCAGCAGGGCTTACAATGTGCAGTTCTTC CASRAYNVQFF
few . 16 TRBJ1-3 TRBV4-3 TGCGCCAGCAGCCAAGATCGAGGGTTGATCGGAAACACCATATATTTT CASSQDRGLIGNTIYF